Detailed here is one T cell receptor (beta chain). No fewer than 5.5 micrograms of total RNA were isolated from every sample. This sample is drawn from a study of blood T cells in healthy people across ages. This CDR3 spans 15 amino acids. Germline lookup yields CDR1 MGHRA and CDR2 YSYEKL. Unmatched junction bases numbered 5, after V lost 0 bases and J lost 7 bases. Primed by a sample-barcoded 5' primer and a J-beta primer mix, a second PCR proceeded for about 6 to 11 cycles. Researchers report that a template-switch adaptor with 12 random nucleotides tagged each cDNA molecule. One entry per CDR3 protein results from TCRdb running MiXCR on the 5' RACE reads. The sample lists approximately 800,000 distinct CDR3 sequences, 35% to 40% seen once, with roughly 13% in the top ten.

The sample was blood. The chain links TRBV4-1 to TRBJ2-3; 9 bases align to TRBD2. The TCR originated in a man younger than 35 in good health. DNA for the CDR3: TGCGCCAGCAGCCAAGAACGCGGGGGGGCAAATACGCAGTATTTT. Its protein product is CASSQERGGANTQYF.